These 31 T cell receptor beta chains originate from one sample sequenced in a study of T cells in localized non-small cell lung cancer. The repertoire was sequenced with immunoSEQ multiplex PCR; TCRdb's copy has only in-frame clones and lacks some. This table has about 46,000 clones, 81% appearing once. This specimen consisted of peripheral blood mononuclear cells, obtained before any cancer treatment. The receptors were gathered from a man aged 35 to 70 with stage III lung adenocarcinoma.

The gene calls are TRBV19 and TRBJ1-5; 9 bases fit TRBD1. Trimming cost V 3 bases and J 4 bases; bases outside gene matches: 7. CDR1 is LNHDA and CDR2 is SQIVND in the germline V gene (reference sequence). The CDR3 runs 16 residues. The chain's CDR3 is CASSIIGTGINQPQHF. DNA of the CDR3: TGTGCCAGTAGTATCATCGGGACAGGGATAAATCAGCCCCAGCATTTT. The whole variable domain, filled in from reference TRBV19 and TRBJ1-5, reads DGGITQSPKYLFRKEGQNVTLSCEQNLNHDAMYWYRQDPGQGLRLIYYSQIVNDFQKGDIAEGYSVSREKKESFPLTVTSAQKNPTAFYLCASSIIGTGINQPQHFGDGTRLSIL.

The V call is TRBV12-1, the J call TRBJ2-7; the table calls TRBD1, which could not be checked here. TRBV12-1 is flagged as a pseudogene. CDR3 length: 18 residues. The CDR3 here is CASSLRRTGGKISYEQYF. The DNA for the CDR3 is TGTGCCAGCAGCTTGCGTCGGACAGGGGGAAAGATTTCCTACGAGCAGTACTTC.

The chain recombines TRBV7-6 with TRBJ1-4, with 10 positions matching TRBD1. From germline, CDR1 is SGHVS and CDR2 FNYEAQ. Unmatched junction bases numbered 1, after V lost 3 bases and J lost 12 bases. The CDR3 sequence is 12 residues long. As DNA, the CDR3 is TGTGCCAGCAGCTTCGGACAGGGGGAACTGTTTTTT. Translation: CASSFGQGELFF.

J is TRBJ2-3 and V is TRBV7-6, with D hard to call. The germline gives CDR1 SGHVS, CDR2 FNYEAQ. V lost 5 bases to trimming and J lost 4 bases, with 10 bases between them. The length of the CDR3 is 13 residues. The DNA for the CDR3 is TGTGCCAGCAGCCGGAATAGGGCAGATACGCAGTATTTT. Amino acids: CASSRNRADTQYF.

This chain uses TRBV7-7 with TRBJ2-1; tentative D call: TRBD1 (6 bases). Germline loops: CDR1 SSHAT, CDR2 FNYEAQ (reference sequence). Trimming stripped 5 bases from V and 7 bases from J, with 12 bases between. CDR3 size: 13 residues. The CDR3 nucleotides are TGTGCCAGCAGCCTCGGGACATGGAATGAGCAGTTCTTC. Protein product: CASSLGTWNEQFF.

This clone was counted once. The chain combines TRBV27 with TRBJ1-2; TRBD1 is a possible D gene (6 bases). Germline V gene sequence: CDR1 MNHEY, CDR2 SMNVEV (reference sequence). This CDR3 has 17 amino acids. V shed 2 bases and J shed 4 bases, with 20 bases lying between them. This CDR3 reads CASSLASTGTLRYGYTF. The CDR3 DNA follows: TGTGCCAGCAGTTTAGCTTCCACAGGGACTTTGCGCTATGGCTACACCTTC.

The V and J genes are TRBV28 and TRBJ1-1; 8 nucleotides match TRBD1. J lost 5 bases, V lost 4 bases, and 6 bases had no gene match. CDR1 is MDHEN and CDR2 is SYDVKM in the germline V gene. The CDR3 has 14 residues. This CDR3 reads CASSSVGQATEAFF. The DNA of the CDR3 is TGTGCCAGCAGTTCGGTGGGACAGGCGACTGAAGCTTTCTTT.

This chain connects TRBV2 to TRBJ2-5, with a tentative D call TRBD2 (8 bases). The end of the DNA is better explained by TRBJ2-7, so the J call may be wrong. Per the germline V gene, CDR1 is SNHLY and CDR2 is FYNNEI. The CDR3 contains 16 residues. The CDR3 nucleotides are TGTGCCAGCAGAAATATCCCGGGAGGGGGCACCTACGAGCAGTACTTC. Its protein is CASRNIPGGGTYEQYF.

This clone was counted a single time. The chain employs TRBV7-2 and TRBJ1-1; D uncertain. The CDR3 covers 12 residues. V was trimmed by 2 bases and J by 4 bases, leaving 5 bases between them. Germline CDR1 reads SGHTA; CDR2 reads FQGNSA. The CDR3 coding sequence is TGTGCCAGCAGCTTAACGAGCACTGAAGCTTTCTTT. This codes for CASSLTSTEAFF.

The V call is TRBV30, the J call TRBJ1-2; D not certain. Germline CDR1 reads GTSNPN; CDR2 reads SVGIG (reference sequence). V was shortened by 4 bases and J by 0 bases, with 9 bases between the two germline ends. The CDR3 totals 13 residues. The CDR3, as DNA: TGTGCCTGGACCCCAGAAACTAACTATGGCTACACCTTC. It specifies CAWTPETNYGYTF.

The rearrangement links TRBV5-6 to TRBJ2-5; TRBD1 matches at 9 bases. Losses at the gene ends were 0 bases for V and 5 bases for J; bases not matched to a gene: 8. The CDR3 loop spans 16 amino acids. Germline CDR1 SGHDT, CDR2 YYEEEE. The CDR3 coding sequence is TGTGCCAGCAGCTTGGGGGGACAGGGAAGATGGGAGACCCAGTACTTC. Translated: CASSLGGQGRWETQYF.

The gene calls are TRBV15 and TRBJ1-1, with D perhaps matching TRBD1 (5 bases). The V end was cut by 3 bases, the J end by 10 bases, with 12 bases between. CDR3 length: 12 residues. Germline assignment: CDR1 LNHNV and CDR2 YYDKDF (reference sequence). The CDR3 sequence is CATSSSGLPAFF. The DNA of the CDR3 is TGTGCCACCAGCAGTTCAGGGCTTCCAGCTTTCTTT.

This chain connects TRBV6-5 to TRBJ2-1; 7 nucleotides line up with TRBD1. The CDR3 runs 14 residues. Trimming cost V 2 bases and J 8 bases; bases outside gene matches: 6. CDR1 is MNHEY, CDR2 SVGAGI, per germline. The chain's CDR3 is CASSYSYRGDEQFF. The CDR3 DNA is TGTGCCAGCAGTTACAGTTACAGGGGCGATGAGCAGTTCTTC.

This clone appeared a single time. The CDR3 spells CASSIWADGTAGPQYF. The CDR3 region has the DNA TGTGCCAGTAGTATATGGGCGGACGGGACAGCAGGACCGCAGTATTTT. The chain has TRBV19 and TRBJ2-3, with 7 positions matching TRBD1. After removal of 2 bases from V and 10 bases from J, the junction contained 15 bases not matched to a gene. The CDR3 runs 16 residues. Germline V lookup: CDR1 LNHDA, CDR2 SQIVND (reference sequence).

V and J are TRBV11-2 and TRBJ2-7; the D is unclear. The V and J ends lost 0 bases and 3 bases respectively, with 12 bases between them. Germline CDR1 is SGHAT and CDR2 is FQNNGV. The CDR3 is 15 amino acids. Here the CDR3 reads CASSLDGSLNYEQYF. The CDR3 coding sequence is TGTGCCAGCAGCTTAGACGGCAGTTTGAACTACGAGCAGTACTTC.

This clone has a handful of counts. V is TRBV19 and J is TRBJ1-4; a weak D match, TRBD1 (5 bases). V lost 5 bases and J 7 bases, leaving 14 bases between the germline ends. Germline CDR1 reads LNHDA; CDR2 reads SQIVND (reference sequence). The CDR3 consists of 14 residues. CDR3 bases: TGTGCCAGTAGTTTCAGGGTCCAGTCTGAAAAACTGTTTTTT. It codes for CASSFRVQSEKLFF.

V and J are TRBV6-1 and TRBJ2-6, with D maybe TRBD2 (5 bases). CDR3 length: 15 residues. V was clipped by 1 base and J by 3 bases, with 7 bases between them. From germline, CDR1 is MNHNS and CDR2 SASEGT. The CDR3 DNA follows: TGTGCCAGCAGTGAAGGCGGGTATGGGGCCAACGTCCTGACTTTC. This encodes CASSEGGYGANVLTF.

This clone has a single count. This chain links TRBV6-5 with TRBJ1-1; TRBD1 aligns across 10 bases. CDR3 length equals 12 residues. V lost 10 bases, J lost 5 bases, and 4 bases stayed unmatched. The germline CDR1 and CDR2 sequences are MNHEY and SVGAGI. The CDR3 DNA reads TGTGCCAACGGACAGGGGGGAACTGAAGCTTTCTTT. Protein: CANGQGGTEAFF.

The J gene is TRBJ1-2, the V gene TRBV5-4; 7 positions agree with TRBD1. After removal of 4 bases from V and 2 bases from J, the junction contained 11 bases not matched to a gene. CDR3 size: 16 residues. Per germline, CDR1 SGHNT and CDR2 YYREEE (reference sequence). The CDR3 protein is CASSQGQSIANYGYTF. CDR3 DNA: TGTGCCAGCAGCCAGGGACAGTCGATAGCGAACTATGGCTACACCTTC.

This chain uses TRBV6-6 with TRBJ2-5; D is possibly TRBD2 (5 bases). The CDR3 runs 13 residues. Germline CDR1 is MNHNY and CDR2 is SVGAGI (reference sequence). With 6 bases removed from V and 9 bases from J, the gap between germline ends came to 17 bases. CDR3 nucleotides: TGTGCCAGCAGCCAGGACCACGCGCGGGCCCAGTACTTC. Its translation: CASSQDHARAQYF.

The sample holds a few counts of this clone. The rearrangement uses TRBV18 and TRBJ1-5; perhaps TRBD1 as D (5 bases). Germline-derived CDR1 and CDR2 are KGHSH and LQKENI. V was clipped by 3 bases and J by 7 bases, with 10 bases between them. The CDR3 is made up of 13 amino acids. The chain's CDR3 is CASSPNQGQPQHF. The CDR3 DNA follows: TGTGCCAGCTCACCGAATCAGGGACAGCCCCAGCATTTT.

This clone came up a few times. The chain employs TRBV2 and TRBJ2-5, with 10 bases identical to TRBD1. V shed 4 bases, J shed 5 bases, and the junction held 10 bases outside the gene matches. The CDR3 runs 16 residues. Germline lookup yields CDR1 SNHLY and CDR2 FYNNEI. The CDR3 DNA reads TGTGCCAGCAGTGTTTTCGACAGGGGGCCAAGGGAGACCCAGTACTTC. This codes for CASSVFDRGPRETQYF.

This sequence joins TRBV5-1 and TRBJ2-5; possibly TRBD1 or TRBD2 for D (5 bases each). This CDR3 spans 14 amino acids. V dropped 0 bases and J dropped 4 bases, with 10 bases sitting between them. Germline V gene sequence: CDR1 SGHRS, CDR2 YFSETQ. In DNA, the CDR3 is TGCGCCAGCAGCTTGGCCCCGGGGCGAGAGACCCAGTACTTC. This gives the protein CASSLAPGRETQYF.

The gene calls are TRBV4-2 and TRBJ2-7, with 11 bases identical to TRBD2. The CDR3 is 15 residues long. Germline CDR1 is LGHNA and CDR2 is YNFKEQ. V trimming: 8 bases; J trimming: 3 bases; junction bases outside the gene matches: 9. For the CDR3, the DNA is TGTGCCAGCTCACCCTATAGCGGGGGGGTCTACGAGCAGTACTTC. Translating it yields CASSPYSGGVYEQYF.

The chain recombines TRBV30 with TRBJ2-5, with D unclear. The CDR3 extends over 13 amino acids. V was trimmed by 4 bases and J by 3 bases, leaving 12 bases between them. CDR1 and CDR2 from the germline V gene are GTSNPN and SVGIG (reference sequence). The CDR3 region has the DNA TGTGCCTGGAATCGAATATCGAAAGAGACCCAGTACTTC. This translates into CAWNRISKETQYF.

The genes are TRBV6-5 and TRBJ2-2; D ambiguous. V lost 0 bases, J lost 2 bases, and 4 bases lay in between. Per the germline V gene, CDR1 is MNHEY and CDR2 is SVGAGI. CDR3 length: 14 residues. CDR3 residues: CASSYSGNTGELFF. The CDR3 DNA sequence: TGTGCCAGCAGTTACTCGGGAAACACCGGGGAGCTGTTTTTT.

The CDR3 sequence: CASTVRRGSGGANVLTF. In DNA form, the CDR3 reads TGTGCCAGCACCGTACGGCGGGGTTCTGGTGGGGCCAACGTCCTGACTTTC. The chain has TRBV27 and TRBJ2-6, with D possibly TRBD2 on 6 matching bases. Trimming pared 7 bases from V and 3 bases from J, leaving 19 bases between. The CDR3 is 17 residues long. CDR1 and CDR2 (germline): MNHEY, SMNVEV (reference sequence).

V usage is TRBV27 and J usage is TRBJ1-1; 8 positions match TRBD1. From germline, CDR1 is MNHEY and CDR2 SMNVEV (reference sequence). Trimming took 5 bases from V and 3 from J; bases not matched to a gene: 8. This CDR3 spans 15 amino acids. In DNA, the CDR3 is TGTGCCAGCAGTGCAGGGGGCAGAAGGTACACTGAAGCTTTCTTT. It encodes CASSAGGRRYTEAFF.

The rearrangement joins TRBV7-3 to TRBJ2-3; either TRBD1 or TRBD2 may supply D (5 bases each). V dropped 5 bases and J dropped 1 base, with 13 bases sitting between them. The CDR3 spans 15 residues. Germline values: CDR1 SGHTA, CDR2 FQGTGA. The CDR3 here is CASSNPGPGTDTQYF. In DNA, the CDR3 is TGTGCCAGCAGCAACCCGGGACCTGGCACAGATACGCAGTATTTT.

This clone has more than one count but fewer than ten. The chain joins TRBV30 to TRBJ1-1; D gene uncertain. Trimming took off 2 bases at V and 5 bases at J, with 12 bases between the two ends. There are 13 residues in the CDR3. Germline CDR1 is GTSNPN and CDR2 is SVGIG (reference sequence). The CDR3 DNA reads as TGTGCCTGGAGTCTCGAGGGTGGGACTGAAGCTTTCTTT. It is translated as CAWSLEGGTEAFF.

This clone is medium-sized. The chain links TRBV7-6 to TRBJ2-2; D is unresolved. Germline CDR1 SGHVS, CDR2 FNYEAQ. The CDR3 contains 15 residues. Trimming pared 3 bases from V and 2 bases from J, leaving 10 bases between. The CDR3 loop reads CASSFDTYNTGELFF. The CDR3, as DNA: TGTGCCAGCAGCTTCGACACCTACAACACCGGGGAGCTGTTTTTT.